This passage covers 11 T cell receptor beta chains from one sample sequenced in a study of Ad26.COV2.S vaccination and SARS-CoV-2 variants (dated by TCRdb to the early 2020s). Sample treatment or condition, as interpreted from the label and publication: 19 received Ad26.COV2.S at low or high dose, single or two shots; several received placebo; per-sample allocation not given. For vaccine and placebo recipients, repertoires were sequenced using samples collected on day 63 after the first injection. Libraries were prepared through the immunoSEQ multiplex PCR assay. TCRdb limited this immuneACCESS table to in-frame rearrangements with V and J called. A share of clones is missing; checked studies link under half to unresolved V genes, and the rest is unexplained. Present in this sample are 410,000 or so clones, roughly 90% of which were seen just once. Under 2% of the sample is held by the ten biggest clonotypes.

Here the sequenced sample was peripheral blood, taken in a trial of Ad26.COV2.S vaccine versus placebo. Receptors originate from a person aged 18-60 years who received the Ad26.COV2.S COVID-19 vaccine or a placebo.

This chain connects TRBV4-3 to TRBJ2-5; 7 positions match TRBD2. The CDR3 has 15 amino acids. Germline V gene data show CDR1 as LGHNA and CDR2 as YSLEER. Losses at the gene ends were 2 bases for V and 1 base for J; bases not matched to a gene: 4. The CDR3 sequence: CASSQIWGGQETQYF. The CDR3 nucleotides are TGCGCCAGCAGCCAAATTTGGGGGGGCCAAGAGACCCAGTACTTC.

The V and J genes are TRBV7-9 and TRBJ1-2; TRBD1 is a possible D gene (6 bases). The CDR3 loop spans 16 amino acids. CDR1 and CDR2 (germline): SEHNR, FQNEAQ (reference sequence). Trimming removed 5 bases at V and 2 bases at J, with 18 bases between. The CDR3 reads CASSLPPTGGNYGYTF. CDR3 sequence (DNA): TGTGCCAGCAGCCTCCCCCCGACAGGAGGGAACTATGGCTACACCTTC.

The chain couples TRBV7-8 to TRBJ2-7, with 8 bases that match TRBD2. Trimming removed 5 bases from V and 3 bases from J; junction bases left unmatched: 12. Germline loops: CDR1 SGHVS, CDR2 FQNEAQ. The CDR3 is 16 amino acids. Here the CDR3 reads CASSEGRGGFRYEQYF. CDR3 nucleotides: TGTGCCAGCAGCGAGGGTCGGGGGGGATTCCGCTACGAGCAGTACTTC.

This rearrangement joins TRBV4-2 to TRBJ1-6; TRBD1 is a possible D gene (5 bases). Trimming cost V 1 base and J 1 base, with 20 bases left between them. This CDR3 region has 20 residues. The germline CDR1 and CDR2 sequences are LGHNA and YNFKEQ. The CDR3 DNA follows: TGTGCCAGCAGCCAAGGGGGGGTAGGCAGGGTCGGATCCTATAATTCACCCCTCCACTTT. It yields the protein CASSQGGVGRVGSYNSPLHF.

The chain links TRBV9 to TRBJ2-7; D is uncertain. Germline lookup yields CDR1 SGDLS and CDR2 YYNGEE. V lost 0 bases to trimming and J lost 3 bases, with 25 bases between them. The CDR3 consists of 19 residues. This chain's CDR3 is CASSVVHGVSLLFVYEQYF. CDR3 nucleotides: TGTGCCAGCAGCGTAGTTCATGGGGTGAGTCTGTTATTCGTCTACGAGCAGTACTTC.

The chain combines TRBV2 with TRBJ1-5; TRBD1 matches 8 bases. Germline-derived CDR1 and CDR2 are SNHLY and FYNNEI. Unmatched junction bases numbered 9, after V lost 5 bases and J lost 0 bases. The CDR3 loop spans 17 amino acids. CDR3 sequence (DNA): TGTGCCAGCAGTACGGACAGGGAAGGTACTAGCAATCAGCCCCAGCATTTT. Protein sequence: CASSTDREGTSNQPQHF.

J is TRBJ2-5 and V is TRBV30; 12 bases are a match to TRBD2. V lost 2 bases and J lost 0; bases outside the gene matches: 16. The CDR3 is 20 amino acids. Per the germline V gene, CDR1 is GTSNPN and CDR2 is SVGIG (reference sequence). In DNA, the CDR3 is TGTGCCTGGAGTTCCCCCTGGGACCTAGCGGGGGGGATGTACCAAGAGACCCAGTACTTC. Its protein is CAWSSPWDLAGGMYQETQYF. Looking up the rest from reference TRBV30 and TRBJ2-5 gives the full variable domain: SQTIHQWPATLVQPVGSPLSLECTVEGTSNPNLYWYRQAAGRGLQLLFYSVGIGQISSEVPQNLSASRPQDRQFILSSKKLLLSDSGFYLCAWSSPWDLAGGMYQETQYFGPGTRLLVL.

The chain combines TRBV27 with TRBJ2-3; 16 nucleotides agree with TRBD2. The V gene's germline CDR1 is MNHEY and CDR2 SMNVEV (reference sequence). Losses at the gene ends were 6 bases for V and 3 bases for J; bases not matched to a gene: 9. This CDR3 spans 18 amino acids. The CDR3 spells CASSPGTSGGAWTDTQYF. For the CDR3, the DNA is TGTGCCAGCAGCCCCGGGACTAGCGGGGGGGCCTGGACAGATACGCAGTATTTT.

The V and J genes are TRBV19 and TRBJ2-3; TRBD2 is a possible D gene (5 bases). The CDR3 runs 17 residues. CDR1 LNHDA and CDR2 SQIVND come from the germline V gene (reference sequence). Trimming removed 4 bases from V and 4 bases from J, with 21 bases in between. This CDR3 reads CASSKGDRPNAPDTQYF. DNA for the CDR3: TGTGCCAGTAGTAAGGGAGACCGTCCAAATGCCCCAGATACGCAGTATTTT.

The chain has TRBV28 and TRBJ2-5; no reliable D call. The V end lost 6 bases, the J end lost 5 bases, and 13 bases lay between the germline ends. This CDR3 spans 13 amino acids. CDR1 and CDR2 from the germline V gene are MDHEN and SYDVKM. This CDR3 reads CASSLTGMETQYF. Here the CDR3 DNA reads TGTGCCAGCAGCCTAACGGGTATGGAGACCCAGTACTTC.

This clone was counted a few times. The J gene is TRBJ2-7, the V gene TRBV19; D is unclear. The germline V gene has CDR1 LNHDA and CDR2 SQIVND (reference sequence). The CDR3 loop spans 14 amino acids. V lost 6 bases and J lost 4, with 16 bases in between. CDR3 in amino acids: CASSTAAGSYEQYF. In nucleotides, the CDR3 is TGTGCCAGTAGCACGGCGGCAGGAAGTTACGAGCAGTACTTC.